The 5 T cell receptor beta chains listed next were all sequenced from one sample in a study of cytomegalovirus exposure and HLA in healthy donors. Primers: 60 Vbeta forward and 13 Jbeta reverse. The table came from immunoSEQ multiplex PCR; TCRdb's copy has only in-frame clones and leaves some out. The profile shows 150,000 to 200,000 clones, roughly four fifths of them singletons. Sequencing was performed on PBMCs. Receptors were obtained from a man in his forties in good health and CMV-seronegative.

This chain connects TRBV28 to TRBJ2-4; the match to TRBD2 covers 12 bases. This CDR3 region has 14 residues. The V gene end was trimmed by 5 bases and the J gene end by 12 bases; junction bases not matched to a gene: 8. Germline V CDR1 and CDR2: MDHEN, SYDVKM. Here the CDR3 reads CASSTGTSGLNQYF. The CDR3, as DNA: TGTGCCAGCAGTACCGGGACTAGCGGGTTGAATCAGTACTTC.

The rearrangement uses TRBV6-5 and TRBJ2-1, with TRBD2 as a possible D gene (5 bases). There are 14 residues in the CDR3. CDR1 is MNHEY and CDR2 is SVGAGI in the germline V gene. Deletions cut 2 bases from V and 9 bases from J, with 14 bases between. Here the CDR3 reads CASSYLGSFVEQFF. The CDR3, as DNA: TGTGCCAGCAGTTACCTGGGGAGTTTCGTTGAGCAGTTCTTC.

This clone was picked up a small number of times. This sequence joins TRBV19 and TRBJ2-2; unclear D gene. V lost 1 base, J lost 1 base, and 10 bases lay in between. This CDR3 spans 16 amino acids. Germline V gene lookup returns CDR1 LNHDA and CDR2 SQIVND (reference sequence). The CDR3 sequence is CASSIVLRKNTGELFF. CDR3 DNA: TGTGCCAGTAGTATAGTTCTCAGGAAGAACACCGGGGAGCTGTTTTTT. The variable domain in full, with the rest retrieved from reference TRBV19 and TRBJ2-2, is DGGITQSPKYLFRKEGQNVTLSCEQNLNHDAMYWYRQDPGQGLRLIYYSQIVNDFQKGDIAEGYSVSREKKESFPLTVTSAQKNPTAFYLCASSIVLRKNTGELFFGEGSRLTVL.

The chain has TRBV18 and TRBJ2-1; 11 bases are shared with TRBD2. CDR1 KGHSH and CDR2 LQKENI come from the germline V gene. The CDR3 totals 15 residues. V was clipped by 4 bases and J by 7 bases; unmatched bases: 6. The CDR3 nucleotides read TGTGCCAGCTCACAAGGGACTAGCGGAACAAATGAGCAGTTCTTC. Protein product: CASSQGTSGTNEQFF.

To note about this clone: The same CDR3 is also encoded by other DNA sequences in this sample. The chain recombines TRBV4-2 with TRBJ2-2, with 11 bases lining up with TRBD2. Germline lookup yields CDR1 LGHNA and CDR2 YNFKEQ. V gave up 0 bases and J gave up 5 bases; unmatched junction bases: 2. This CDR3 is 16 amino acids long. Here the CDR3 reads CASSQDRTSGTGELFF. The CDR3 DNA reads TGTGCCAGCAGCCAAGATAGGACTAGCGGGACCGGGGAGCTGTTTTTT.